The 9 T cell receptor beta chains below come from one sample, sequenced in a study of radiation and T cells in renal cell carcinoma. The time point was: blood 2 weeks post-SBRT. Treatment indicated: 15 Gy SBRT to primary tumor, nephrectomy 4 weeks later. Sequencing was performed with immunoSEQ multiplex PCR; in TCRdb, only in-frame clones are kept and a portion is missing. Here the sample spans tens of thousands of clones, about 86% being singletons. The input for sequencing was blood, taken from a patient whose treatment included radiotherapy and nephrectomy. The origin of the receptors is a woman in her forties or fifties with renal cell carcinoma.

Here the CDR3 DNA reads TGTGCCAGTAGTCCCATTACTAGCGGGAGCACCGGGGAGCTGTTTTTT. Translated: CASSPITSGSTGELFF. The chain carries TRBV19 and TRBJ2-2; 11 bases are shared with TRBD2. V lost 5 bases, J lost 4 bases, and 6 bases stayed unmatched. The CDR3 has 16 residues. Per the germline V gene, CDR1 is LNHDA and CDR2 is SQIVND (reference sequence).

This clone was seen more than once but under ten times. V is TRBV9 and J is TRBJ2-3; possibly TRBD2 for D (7 bases). The CDR3 loop spans 15 amino acids. Germline lookup yields CDR1 SGDLS and CDR2 YYNGEE. V lost 4 bases, J lost 3 bases, and 15 bases lay in between. DNA for the CDR3: TGTGCCAGCAGCCCTGGCGGGGGCCTAACAGATACGCAGTATTTT. Translating it yields CASSPGGGLTDTQYF.

In this sample, this clone turned up a few times. The V call is TRBV18, the J call TRBJ1-6; TRBD1 matches 7 bases. CDR1 and CDR2 (germline): KGHSH, LQKENI. This CDR3 has 14 amino acids. The junction had 5 bases not matched to a gene; V was cut back by 3 bases and J by 9 bases. In DNA form, the CDR3 reads TGTGCCAGCTCACCCGACAGGGTAGCTTCACCCCTCCACTTT. Amino acids: CASSPDRVASPLHF. The variable domain in full, completed from reference TRBV18 and TRBJ1-6, reads NAGVMQNPRHLVRRRGQEARLRCSPMKGHSHVYWYRQLPEEGLKFMVYLQKENIIDESGMPKERFSAEFPKEGPSILRIQQVVRGDSAAYFCASSPDRVASPLHFGNGTRLTVT.

CDR3 protein: CASSLPEGINYEQYF. In DNA, the CDR3 is TGTGCCAGCAGTCTGCCCGAGGGGATAAACTACGAGCAGTACTTC. The J gene is TRBJ2-7, the V gene TRBV2, with D possibly being TRBD1 or TRBD2 (5 bases each). CDR1 and CDR2 from the germline V gene are SNHLY and FYNNEI. The CDR3 is 15 residues long. V dropped 5 bases and J dropped 3 bases, with 17 bases sitting between them.

V is TRBV28 and J is TRBJ2-7; TRBD1 aligns across 7 bases. Germline CDR1 and CDR2: MDHEN and SYDVKM. J lost 1 base, V lost 6 bases, and 3 bases had no gene match. CDR3 length equals 13 residues. CDR3 residues: CASRLQGSYEQYF. The CDR3 nucleotides read TGTGCCAGCAGATTACAGGGGTCCTACGAGCAGTACTTC.

The chain joins TRBV2 to TRBJ2-1; TRBD1 is a possible D gene (6 bases). CDR3 size: 13 residues. Germline CDR1 and CDR2: SNHLY and FYNNEI. The germline V and J ends were trimmed by 6 bases and 8 bases, with 14 bases remaining between them. CDR3 sequence: CASSRTGFDEQFF. The CDR3 coding sequence is TGTGCCAGCAGCCGCACAGGGTTCGATGAGCAGTTCTTC.

This clone has just one count. This chain connects TRBV6-5 to TRBJ2-7, with D tentatively TRBD1 or TRBD2 (5 bases each). CDR1 and CDR2 from the germline V gene are MNHEY and SVGAGI. Deletions cut 5 bases from V and 0 bases from J, with 11 bases between. The CDR3 contains 14 residues. The CDR3 loop reads CASSIRGVSYEQYF. CDR3 in DNA: TGTGCCAGCAGTATTAGAGGGGTCTCCTACGAGCAGTACTTC.

The chain employs TRBV10-3 and TRBJ1-1; a possible D gene is TRBD1 (6 bases). The germline V and J ends were trimmed by 0 bases and 7 bases, with 9 bases remaining between them. The CDR3 consists of 13 residues. The germline V gene has CDR1 ENHRY and CDR2 SYGVKD. CDR3 nucleotide sequence: TGTGCCATCAGTGAGTCTGGAGGGGGTGAAGCTTTCTTT. Its protein is CAISESGGGEAFF.

The V call is TRBV18, the J call TRBJ2-5; D possibly corresponds to TRBD1 (5 bases). Germline V CDR1 and CDR2: KGHSH, LQKENI. The CDR3 runs to 15 residues. V shed 6 bases and J shed 4 bases, with 18 bases lying between them. The CDR3 bases are TGTGCCAGCTCCCTCGGTGTTCCAGGGCTAGAGACCCAGTACTTC. Translation gives CASSLGVPGLETQYF.